The following is a T cell receptor beta chain sequence with its context. Data came from immunoSEQ multiplex PCR; TCRdb stores just in-frame clones and leaves some out. The top ten hold around 16% of the sample, which has approximately 100,000 clones, 85% to 90% seen once. The CDR3 length is 18 residues. V dropped 6 bases and J dropped 0; count of bases not matched to a gene: 11. Germline CDR1 reads MRHNA; CDR2 reads SNTAGT. The data were taken from a study of blood T cell repertoires in COVID-19. Study in general: Both acute and convalescent COVID-19 samples were obtained from the United States, Italy and Spain.

The chain links TRBV6-4 to TRBJ2-7, with 13 bases lining up with TRBD2. Source material: peripheral blood. The clonotype originates from a man in his forties or fifties with acute or convalescent COVID-19. In DNA, the CDR3 is TGTGCCAGCAGACCGGGACTAGCGGGGACAATTCCCTCCTACGAGCAGTACTTC. Protein: CASRPGLAGTIPSYEQYF.